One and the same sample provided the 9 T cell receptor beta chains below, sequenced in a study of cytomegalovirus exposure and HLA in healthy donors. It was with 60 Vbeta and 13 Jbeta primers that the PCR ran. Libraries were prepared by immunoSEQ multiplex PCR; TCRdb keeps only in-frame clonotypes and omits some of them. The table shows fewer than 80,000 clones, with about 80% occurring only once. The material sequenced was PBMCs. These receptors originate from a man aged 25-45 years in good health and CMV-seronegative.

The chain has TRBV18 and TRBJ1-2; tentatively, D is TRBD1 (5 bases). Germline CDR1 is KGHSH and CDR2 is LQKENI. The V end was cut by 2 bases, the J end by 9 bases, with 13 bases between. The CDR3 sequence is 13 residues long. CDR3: CASSPTVGGSYTF. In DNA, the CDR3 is TGTGCCAGCTCACCAACAGTGGGGGGGAGCTACACCTTC.

CDR3 sequence (DNA): TGTGCCAGCAGCCTACCTTTGGGGCAAGATGCAGATACGCAGTATTTT. Amino acid sequence: CASSLPLGQDADTQYF. This rearrangement joins TRBV4-2 to TRBJ2-3; perhaps TRBD1 as D (5 bases). Germline V CDR1 and CDR2: LGHNA, YNFKEQ. V lost 4 bases, J lost 4 bases, and 18 bases lay in between. This CDR3 comprises 16 residues.

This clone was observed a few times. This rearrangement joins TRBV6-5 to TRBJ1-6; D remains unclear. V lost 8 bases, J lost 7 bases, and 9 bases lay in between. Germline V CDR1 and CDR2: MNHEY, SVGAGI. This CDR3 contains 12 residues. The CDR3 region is CASGPVNSPLHF. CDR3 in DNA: TGTGCCAGCGGTCCAGTGAATTCACCCCTCCACTTT.

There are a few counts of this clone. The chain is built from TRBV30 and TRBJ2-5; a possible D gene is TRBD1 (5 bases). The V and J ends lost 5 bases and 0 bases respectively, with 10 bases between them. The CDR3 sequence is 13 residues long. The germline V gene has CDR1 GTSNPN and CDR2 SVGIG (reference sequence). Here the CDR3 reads CAWDTGYQETQYF. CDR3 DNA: TGTGCCTGGGATACAGGTTACCAAGAGACCCAGTACTTC. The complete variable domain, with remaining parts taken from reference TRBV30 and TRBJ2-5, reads SQTIHQWPATLVQPVGSPLSLECTVEGTSNPNLYWYRQAAGRGLQLLFYSVGIGQISSEVPQNLSASRPQDRQFILSSKKLLLSDSGFYLCAWDTGYQETQYFGPGTRLLVL.

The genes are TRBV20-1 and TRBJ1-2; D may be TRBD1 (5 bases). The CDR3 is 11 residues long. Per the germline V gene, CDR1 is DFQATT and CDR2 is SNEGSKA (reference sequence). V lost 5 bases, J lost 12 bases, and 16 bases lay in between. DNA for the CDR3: TGCAGTGCTCCCCAGGGCAGGGCTAACACCTTC. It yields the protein CSAPQGRANTF.

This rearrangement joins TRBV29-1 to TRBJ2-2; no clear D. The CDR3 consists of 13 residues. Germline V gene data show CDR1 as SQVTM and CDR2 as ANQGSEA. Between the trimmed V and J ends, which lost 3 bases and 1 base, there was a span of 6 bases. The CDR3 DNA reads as TGCAGCGTTGATCGAGGGAACACCGGGGAGCTGTTTTTT. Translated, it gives CSVDRGNTGELFF.

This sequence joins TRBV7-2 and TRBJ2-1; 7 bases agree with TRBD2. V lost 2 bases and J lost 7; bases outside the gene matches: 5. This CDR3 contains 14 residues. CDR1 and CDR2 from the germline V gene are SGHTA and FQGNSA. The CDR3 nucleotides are TGTGCCAGCAGCTTAAATAGGGAGGGGAATGAGCAGTTCTTC. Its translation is CASSLNREGNEQFF.

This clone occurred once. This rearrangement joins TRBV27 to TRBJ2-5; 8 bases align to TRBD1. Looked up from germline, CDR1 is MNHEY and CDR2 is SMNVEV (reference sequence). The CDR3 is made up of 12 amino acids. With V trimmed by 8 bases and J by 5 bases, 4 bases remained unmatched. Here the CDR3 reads CASGQGAETQYF. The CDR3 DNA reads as TGTGCCAGCGGACAGGGTGCGGAGACCCAGTACTTC.

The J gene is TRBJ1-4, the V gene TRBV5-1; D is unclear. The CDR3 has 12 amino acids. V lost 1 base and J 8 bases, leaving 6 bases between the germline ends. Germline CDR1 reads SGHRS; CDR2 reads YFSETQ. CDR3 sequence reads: CASSLSGEKLFF. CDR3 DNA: TGCGCCAGCAGCTTGTCCGGGGAAAAACTGTTTTTT.